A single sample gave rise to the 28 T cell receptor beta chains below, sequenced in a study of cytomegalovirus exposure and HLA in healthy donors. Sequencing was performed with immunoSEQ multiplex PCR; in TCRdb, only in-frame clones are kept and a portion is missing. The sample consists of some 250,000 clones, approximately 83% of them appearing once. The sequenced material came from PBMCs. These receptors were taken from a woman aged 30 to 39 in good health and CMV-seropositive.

CDR3 protein: CASSPGEYQETQYF. CDR3 nucleotide sequence: TGCGCCAGCAGCCCGGGAGAGTACCAAGAGACCCAGTACTTC. The rearrangement links TRBV5-1 to TRBJ2-5, with a tentative D call TRBD2 (6 bases). The CDR3 is 14 residues long. Trimming shortened V by 4 bases and J by 0 bases, and 10 bases separated the two germline ends. CDR1 is SGHRS and CDR2 is YFSETQ in the germline V gene.

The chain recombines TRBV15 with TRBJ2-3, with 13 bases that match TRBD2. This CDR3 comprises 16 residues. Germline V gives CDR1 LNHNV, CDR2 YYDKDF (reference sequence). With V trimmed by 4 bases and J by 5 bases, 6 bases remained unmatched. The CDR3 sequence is CATSTTSGRVLDTQYF. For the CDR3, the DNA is TGTGCCACCAGCACCACTAGCGGGAGGGTTTTAGATACGCAGTATTTT. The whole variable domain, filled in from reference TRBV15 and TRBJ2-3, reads DAMVIQNPRYQVTQFGKPVTLSCSQTLNHNVMYWYQQKSSQAPKLLFHYYDKDFNNEADTPDNFQSRRPNTSFCFLDIRSPGLGDTAMYLCATSTTSGRVLDTQYFGPGTRLTVL.

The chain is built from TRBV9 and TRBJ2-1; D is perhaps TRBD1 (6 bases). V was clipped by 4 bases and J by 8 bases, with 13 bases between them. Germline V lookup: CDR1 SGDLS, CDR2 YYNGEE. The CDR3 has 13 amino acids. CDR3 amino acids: CASSLTGSHEQFF. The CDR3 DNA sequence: TGTGCCAGCAGCCTTACAGGGTCCCATGAGCAGTTCTTC.

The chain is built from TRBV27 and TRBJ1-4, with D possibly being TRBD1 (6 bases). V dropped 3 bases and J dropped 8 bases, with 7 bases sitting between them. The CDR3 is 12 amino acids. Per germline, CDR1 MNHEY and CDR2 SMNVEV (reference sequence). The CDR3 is CASSFRGEKLFF. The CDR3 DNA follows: TGTGCCAGCAGTTTTAGGGGGGAAAAACTGTTTTTT.

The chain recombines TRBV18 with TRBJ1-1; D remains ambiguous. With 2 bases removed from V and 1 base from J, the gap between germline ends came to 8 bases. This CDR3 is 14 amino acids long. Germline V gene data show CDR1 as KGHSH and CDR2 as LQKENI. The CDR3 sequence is CASSPTVKNTEAFF. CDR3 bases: TGTGCCAGCTCACCAACGGTTAAGAACACTGAAGCTTTCTTT.

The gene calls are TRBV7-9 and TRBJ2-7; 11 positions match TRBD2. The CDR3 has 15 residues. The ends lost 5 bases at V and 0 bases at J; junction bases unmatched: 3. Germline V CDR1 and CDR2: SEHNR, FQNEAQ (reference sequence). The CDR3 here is CASSLSGRDSYEQYF. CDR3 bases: TGTGCCAGCAGCCTTAGCGGGAGGGACTCCTACGAGCAGTACTTC.

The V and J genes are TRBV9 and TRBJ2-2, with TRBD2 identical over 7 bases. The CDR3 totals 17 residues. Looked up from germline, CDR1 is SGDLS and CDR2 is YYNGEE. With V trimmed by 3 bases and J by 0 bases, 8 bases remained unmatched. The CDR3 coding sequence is TGTGCCAGCAGCGCGGGGGGATGGGGGGCGAACACCGGGGAGCTGTTTTTT. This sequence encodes CASSAGGWGANTGELFF. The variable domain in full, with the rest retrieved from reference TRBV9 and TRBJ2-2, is DSGVTQTPKHLITATGQRVTLRCSPRSGDLSVYWYQQSLDQGLQFLIQYYNGEERAKGNILERFSAQQFPDLHSELNLSSLELGDSALYFCASSAGGWGANTGELFFGEGSRLTVL.

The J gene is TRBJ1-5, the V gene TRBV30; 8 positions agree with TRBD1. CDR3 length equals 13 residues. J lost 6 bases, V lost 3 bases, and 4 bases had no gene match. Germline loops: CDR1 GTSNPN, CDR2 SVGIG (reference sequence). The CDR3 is CAWSGQGAQPQHF. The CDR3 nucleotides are TGTGCCTGGAGCGGGCAGGGGGCTCAGCCCCAGCATTTT.

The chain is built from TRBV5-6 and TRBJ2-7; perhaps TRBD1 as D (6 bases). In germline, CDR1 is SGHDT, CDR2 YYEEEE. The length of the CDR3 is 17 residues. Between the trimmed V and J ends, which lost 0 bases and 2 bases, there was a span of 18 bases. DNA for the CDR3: TGTGCCAGCAGCTTGGGGACAGCTACATACTTACCCTACGAGCAGTACTTC. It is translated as CASSLGTATYLPYEQYF.

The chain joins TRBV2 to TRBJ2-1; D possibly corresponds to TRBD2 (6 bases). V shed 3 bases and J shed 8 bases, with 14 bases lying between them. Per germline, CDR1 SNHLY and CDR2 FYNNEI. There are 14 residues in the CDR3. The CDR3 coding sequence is TGTGCCAGCAGTGACCGGCTAGCGTGGGATGAGCAGTTCTTC. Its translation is CASSDRLAWDEQFF.

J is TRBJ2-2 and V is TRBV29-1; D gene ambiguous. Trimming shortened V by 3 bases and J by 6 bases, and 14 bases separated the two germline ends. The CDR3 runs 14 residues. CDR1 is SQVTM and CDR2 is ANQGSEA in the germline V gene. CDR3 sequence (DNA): TGCAGCGTTGACACCGGCGGCCTCGCCGGGGAGCTGTTTTTT. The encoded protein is CSVDTGGLAGELFF.

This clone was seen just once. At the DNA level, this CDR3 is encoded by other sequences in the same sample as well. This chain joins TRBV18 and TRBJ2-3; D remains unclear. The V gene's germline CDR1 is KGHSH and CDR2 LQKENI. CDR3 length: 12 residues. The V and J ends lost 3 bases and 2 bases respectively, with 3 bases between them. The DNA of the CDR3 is TGTGCCAGCTCACCGTACACAGATACGCAGTATTTT. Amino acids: CASSPYTDTQYF.

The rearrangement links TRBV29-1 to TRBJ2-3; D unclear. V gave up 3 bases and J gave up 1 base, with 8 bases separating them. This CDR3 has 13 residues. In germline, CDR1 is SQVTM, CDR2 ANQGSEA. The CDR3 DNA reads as TGCAGCGTTGAGCTTTTAGGCACAGATACGCAGTATTTT. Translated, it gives CSVELLGTDTQYF.

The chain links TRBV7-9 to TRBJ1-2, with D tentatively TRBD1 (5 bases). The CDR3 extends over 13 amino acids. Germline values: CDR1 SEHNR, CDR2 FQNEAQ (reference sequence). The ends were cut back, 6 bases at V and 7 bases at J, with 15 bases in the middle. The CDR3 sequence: CASRNQGVFGYTF. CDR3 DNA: TGTGCCAGCAGAAATCAAGGGGTTTTTGGCTACACCTTC.

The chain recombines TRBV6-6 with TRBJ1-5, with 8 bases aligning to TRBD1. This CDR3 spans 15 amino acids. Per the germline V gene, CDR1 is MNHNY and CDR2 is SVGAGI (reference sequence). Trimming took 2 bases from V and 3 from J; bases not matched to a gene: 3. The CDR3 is CASSYVTGANQPQHF. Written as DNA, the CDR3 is TGTGCCAGCAGTTACGTGACAGGGGCCAATCAGCCCCAGCATTTT.

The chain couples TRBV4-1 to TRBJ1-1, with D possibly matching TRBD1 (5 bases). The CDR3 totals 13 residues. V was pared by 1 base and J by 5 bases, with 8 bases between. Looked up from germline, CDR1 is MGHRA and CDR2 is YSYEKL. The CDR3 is CASSQGRGTEAFF. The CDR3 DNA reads TGCGCCAGCAGCCAAGGCCGGGGGACTGAAGCTTTCTTT.

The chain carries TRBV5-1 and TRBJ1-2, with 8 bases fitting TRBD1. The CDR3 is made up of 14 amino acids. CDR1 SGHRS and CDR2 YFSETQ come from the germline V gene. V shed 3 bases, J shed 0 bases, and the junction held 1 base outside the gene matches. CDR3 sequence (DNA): TGCGCCAGCAGCTGGGGACAGGCTAACTATGGCTACACCTTC. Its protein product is CASSWGQANYGYTF.

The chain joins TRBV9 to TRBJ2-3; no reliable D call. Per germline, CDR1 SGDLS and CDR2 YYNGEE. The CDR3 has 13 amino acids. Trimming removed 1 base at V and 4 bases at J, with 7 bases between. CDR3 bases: TGTGCCAGCAGCGTAACATTGGCAGATACGCAGTATTTT. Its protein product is CASSVTLADTQYF.

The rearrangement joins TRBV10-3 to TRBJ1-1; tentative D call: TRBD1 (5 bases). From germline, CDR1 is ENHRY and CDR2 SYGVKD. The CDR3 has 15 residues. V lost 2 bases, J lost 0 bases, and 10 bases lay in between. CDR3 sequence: CAISEGAGMNTEAFF. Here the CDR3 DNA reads TGTGCCATCAGTGAGGGGGCAGGAATGAACACTGAAGCTTTCTTT.

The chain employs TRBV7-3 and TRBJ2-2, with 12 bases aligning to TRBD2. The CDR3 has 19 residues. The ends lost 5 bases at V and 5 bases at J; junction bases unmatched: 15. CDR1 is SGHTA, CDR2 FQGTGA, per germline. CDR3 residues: CASSPIAIPGLAGTGELFF. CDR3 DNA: TGTGCCAGCAGCCCCATAGCGATTCCGGGACTAGCGGGTACCGGGGAGCTGTTTTTT.

The CDR3 region has the DNA TGTGCCAGCAGCTCTGCGGGAGGGTGGATGGCCGCAGATACGCAGTATTTT. This translates into CASSSAGGWMAADTQYF. The chain couples TRBV11-2 to TRBJ2-3; 9 bases map to TRBD2. With 4 bases clipped from V and 4 bases from J, the junction kept 12 bases outside the gene matches. Germline CDR1 reads SGHAT; CDR2 reads FQNNGV. The length of the CDR3 is 17 residues.

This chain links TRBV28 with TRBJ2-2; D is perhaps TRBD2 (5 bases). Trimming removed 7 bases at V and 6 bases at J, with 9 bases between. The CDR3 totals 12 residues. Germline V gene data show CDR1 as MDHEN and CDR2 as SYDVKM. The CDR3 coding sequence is TGTGCCAGCAATGAGGGTCCCGGGGAGCTGTTTTTT. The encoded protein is CASNEGPGELFF.

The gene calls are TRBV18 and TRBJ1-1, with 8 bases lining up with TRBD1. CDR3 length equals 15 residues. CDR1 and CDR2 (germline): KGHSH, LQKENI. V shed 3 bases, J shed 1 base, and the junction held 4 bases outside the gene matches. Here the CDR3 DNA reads TGTGCCAGCTCACCGCAGGGGGCTGCGAACACTGAAGCTTTCTTT. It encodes CASSPQGAANTEAFF.

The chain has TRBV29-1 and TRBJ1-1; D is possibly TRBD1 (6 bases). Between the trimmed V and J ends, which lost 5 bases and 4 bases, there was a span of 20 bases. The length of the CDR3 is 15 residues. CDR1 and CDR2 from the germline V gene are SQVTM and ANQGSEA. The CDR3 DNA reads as TGCAGCGTTACCACGACAGGTGGGGGAAGCACTGAAGCTTTCTTT. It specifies CSVTTTGGGSTEAFF.

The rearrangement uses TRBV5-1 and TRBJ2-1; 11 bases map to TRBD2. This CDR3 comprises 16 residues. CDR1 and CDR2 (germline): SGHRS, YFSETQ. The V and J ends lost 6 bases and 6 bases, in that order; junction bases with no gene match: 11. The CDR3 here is CASNGISGRAFNEQFF. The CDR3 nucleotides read TGCGCCAGCAATGGAATTAGCGGGAGGGCCTTCAATGAGCAGTTCTTC.

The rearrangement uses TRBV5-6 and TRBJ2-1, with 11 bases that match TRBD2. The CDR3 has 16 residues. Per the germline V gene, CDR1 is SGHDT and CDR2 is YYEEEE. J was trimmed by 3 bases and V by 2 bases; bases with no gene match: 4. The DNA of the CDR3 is TGTGCCAGCAGCTTTGGGACTAGCGGACACTACAATGAGCAGTTCTTC. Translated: CASSFGTSGHYNEQFF.

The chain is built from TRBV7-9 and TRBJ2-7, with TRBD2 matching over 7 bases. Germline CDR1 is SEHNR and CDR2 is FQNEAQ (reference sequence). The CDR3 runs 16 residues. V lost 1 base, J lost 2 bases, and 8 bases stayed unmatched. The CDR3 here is CASSLGGSGLAYEQYF. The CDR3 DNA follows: TGTGCCAGCAGCTTAGGGGGATCAGGACTAGCCTACGAGCAGTACTTC.

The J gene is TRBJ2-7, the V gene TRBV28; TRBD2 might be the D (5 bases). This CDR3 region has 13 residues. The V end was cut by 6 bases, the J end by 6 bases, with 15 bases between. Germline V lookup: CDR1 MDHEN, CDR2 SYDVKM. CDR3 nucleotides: TGTGCCAGCAGACCTGGGCTAGCTGGCGAGCAGTACTTC. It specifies CASRPGLAGEQYF. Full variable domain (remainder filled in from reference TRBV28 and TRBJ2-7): DVKVTQSSRYLVKRTGEKVFLECVQDMDHENMFWYRQDPGLGLRLIYFSYDVKMKEKGDIPEGYSVSREKKERFSLILESASTNQTSMYLCASRPGLAGEQYFGPGTRLTVT.